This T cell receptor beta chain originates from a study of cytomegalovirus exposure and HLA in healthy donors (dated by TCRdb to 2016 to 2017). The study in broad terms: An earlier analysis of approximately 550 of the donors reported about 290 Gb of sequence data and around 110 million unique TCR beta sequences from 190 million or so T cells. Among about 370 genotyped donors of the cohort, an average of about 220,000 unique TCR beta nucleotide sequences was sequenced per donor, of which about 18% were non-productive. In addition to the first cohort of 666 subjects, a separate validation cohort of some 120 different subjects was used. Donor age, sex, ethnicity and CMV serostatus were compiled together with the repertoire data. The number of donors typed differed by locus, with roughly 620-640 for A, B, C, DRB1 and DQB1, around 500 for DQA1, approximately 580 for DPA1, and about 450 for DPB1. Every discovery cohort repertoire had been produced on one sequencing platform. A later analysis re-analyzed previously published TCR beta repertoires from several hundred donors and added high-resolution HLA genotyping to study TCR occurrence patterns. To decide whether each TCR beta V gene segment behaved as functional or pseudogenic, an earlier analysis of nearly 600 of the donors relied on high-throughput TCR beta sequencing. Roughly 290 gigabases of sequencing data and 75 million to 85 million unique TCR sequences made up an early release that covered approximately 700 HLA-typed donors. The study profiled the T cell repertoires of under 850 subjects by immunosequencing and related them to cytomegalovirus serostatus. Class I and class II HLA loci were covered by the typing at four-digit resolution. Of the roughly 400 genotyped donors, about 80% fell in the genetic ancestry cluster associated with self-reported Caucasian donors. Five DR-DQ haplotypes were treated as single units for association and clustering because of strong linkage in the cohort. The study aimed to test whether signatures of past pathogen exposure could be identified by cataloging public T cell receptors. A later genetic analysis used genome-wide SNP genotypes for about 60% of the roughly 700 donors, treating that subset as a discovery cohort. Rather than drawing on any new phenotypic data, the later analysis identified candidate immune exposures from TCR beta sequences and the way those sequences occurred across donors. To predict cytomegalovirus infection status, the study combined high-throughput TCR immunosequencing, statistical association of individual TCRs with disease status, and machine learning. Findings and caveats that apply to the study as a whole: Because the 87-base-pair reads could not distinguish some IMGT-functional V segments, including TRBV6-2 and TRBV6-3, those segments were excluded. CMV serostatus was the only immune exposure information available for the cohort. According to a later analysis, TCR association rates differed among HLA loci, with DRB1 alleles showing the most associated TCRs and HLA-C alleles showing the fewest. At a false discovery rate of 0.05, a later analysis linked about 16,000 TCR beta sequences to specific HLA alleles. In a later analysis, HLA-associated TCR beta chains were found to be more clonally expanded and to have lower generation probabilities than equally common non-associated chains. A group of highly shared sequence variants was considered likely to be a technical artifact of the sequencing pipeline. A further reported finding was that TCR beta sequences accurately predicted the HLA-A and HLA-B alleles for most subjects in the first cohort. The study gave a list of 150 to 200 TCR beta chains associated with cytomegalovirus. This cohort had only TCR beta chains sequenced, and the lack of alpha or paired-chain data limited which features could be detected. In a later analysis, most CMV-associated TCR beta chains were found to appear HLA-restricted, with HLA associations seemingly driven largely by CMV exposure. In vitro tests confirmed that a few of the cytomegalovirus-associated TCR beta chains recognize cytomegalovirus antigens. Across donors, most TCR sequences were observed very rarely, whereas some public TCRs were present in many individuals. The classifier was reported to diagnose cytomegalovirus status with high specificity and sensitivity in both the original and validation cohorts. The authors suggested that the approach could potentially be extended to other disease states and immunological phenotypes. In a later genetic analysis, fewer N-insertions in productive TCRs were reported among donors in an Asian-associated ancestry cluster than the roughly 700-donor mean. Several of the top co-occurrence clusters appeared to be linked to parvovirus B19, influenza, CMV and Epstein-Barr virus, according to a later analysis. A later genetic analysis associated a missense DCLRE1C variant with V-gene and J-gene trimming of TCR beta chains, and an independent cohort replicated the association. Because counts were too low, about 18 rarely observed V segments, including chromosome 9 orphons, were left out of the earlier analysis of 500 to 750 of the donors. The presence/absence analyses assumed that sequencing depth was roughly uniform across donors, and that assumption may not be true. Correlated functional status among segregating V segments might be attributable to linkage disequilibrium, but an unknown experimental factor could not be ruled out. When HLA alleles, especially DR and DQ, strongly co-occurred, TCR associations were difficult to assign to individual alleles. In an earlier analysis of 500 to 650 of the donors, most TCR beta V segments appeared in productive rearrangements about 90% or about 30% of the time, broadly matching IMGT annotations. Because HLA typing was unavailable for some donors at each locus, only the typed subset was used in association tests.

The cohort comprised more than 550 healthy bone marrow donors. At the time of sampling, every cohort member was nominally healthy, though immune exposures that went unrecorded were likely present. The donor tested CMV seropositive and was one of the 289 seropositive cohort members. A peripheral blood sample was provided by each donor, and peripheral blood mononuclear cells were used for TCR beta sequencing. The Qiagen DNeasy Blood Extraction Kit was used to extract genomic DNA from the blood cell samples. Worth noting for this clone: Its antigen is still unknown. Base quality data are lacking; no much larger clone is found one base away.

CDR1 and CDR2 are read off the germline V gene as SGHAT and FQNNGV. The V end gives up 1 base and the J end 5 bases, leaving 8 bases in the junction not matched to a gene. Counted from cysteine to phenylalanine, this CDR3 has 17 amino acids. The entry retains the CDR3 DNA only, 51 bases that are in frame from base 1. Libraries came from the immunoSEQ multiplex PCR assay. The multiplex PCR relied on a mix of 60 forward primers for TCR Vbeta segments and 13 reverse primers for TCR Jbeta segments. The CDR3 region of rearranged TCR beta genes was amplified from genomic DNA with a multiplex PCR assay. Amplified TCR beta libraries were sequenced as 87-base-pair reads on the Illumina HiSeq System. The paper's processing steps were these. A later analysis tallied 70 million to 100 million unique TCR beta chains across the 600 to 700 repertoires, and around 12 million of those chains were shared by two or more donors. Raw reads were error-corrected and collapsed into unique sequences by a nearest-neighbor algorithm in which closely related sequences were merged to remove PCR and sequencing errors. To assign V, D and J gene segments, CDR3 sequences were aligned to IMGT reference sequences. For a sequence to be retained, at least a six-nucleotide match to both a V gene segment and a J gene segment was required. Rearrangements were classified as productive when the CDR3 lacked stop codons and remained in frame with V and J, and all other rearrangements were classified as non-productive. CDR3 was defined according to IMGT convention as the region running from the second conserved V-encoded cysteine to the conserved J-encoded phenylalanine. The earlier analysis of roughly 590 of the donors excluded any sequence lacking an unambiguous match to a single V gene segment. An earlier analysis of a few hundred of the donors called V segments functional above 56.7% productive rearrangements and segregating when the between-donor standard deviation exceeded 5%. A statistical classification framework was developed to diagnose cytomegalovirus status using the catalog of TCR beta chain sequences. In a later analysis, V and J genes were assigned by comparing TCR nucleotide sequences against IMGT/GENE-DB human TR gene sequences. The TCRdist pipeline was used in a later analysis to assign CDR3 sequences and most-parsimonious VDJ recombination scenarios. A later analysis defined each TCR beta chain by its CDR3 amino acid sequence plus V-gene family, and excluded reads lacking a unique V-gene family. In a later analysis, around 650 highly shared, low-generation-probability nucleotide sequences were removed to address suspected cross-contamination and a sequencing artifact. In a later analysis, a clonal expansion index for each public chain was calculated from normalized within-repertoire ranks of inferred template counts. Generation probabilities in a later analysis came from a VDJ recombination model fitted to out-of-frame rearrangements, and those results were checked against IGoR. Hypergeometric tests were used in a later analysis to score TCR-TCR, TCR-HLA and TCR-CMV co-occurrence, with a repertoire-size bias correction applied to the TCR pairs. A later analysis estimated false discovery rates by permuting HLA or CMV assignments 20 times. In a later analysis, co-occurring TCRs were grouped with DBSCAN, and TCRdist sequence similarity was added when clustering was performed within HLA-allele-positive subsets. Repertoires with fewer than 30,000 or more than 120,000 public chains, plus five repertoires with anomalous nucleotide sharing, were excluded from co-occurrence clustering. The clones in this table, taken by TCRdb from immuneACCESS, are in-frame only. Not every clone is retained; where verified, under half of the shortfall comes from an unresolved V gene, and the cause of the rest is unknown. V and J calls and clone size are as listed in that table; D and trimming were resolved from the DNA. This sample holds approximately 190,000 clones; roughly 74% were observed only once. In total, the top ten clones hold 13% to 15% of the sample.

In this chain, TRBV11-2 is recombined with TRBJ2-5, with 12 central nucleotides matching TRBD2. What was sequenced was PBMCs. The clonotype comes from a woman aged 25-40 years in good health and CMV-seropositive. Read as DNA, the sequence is TGTGCCAGCAGCTTAGGGGGTGGGGGACTAGCGGGCGAGACCCAGTACTTC. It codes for CASSLGGGGLAGETQYF.